This T cell receptor beta chain emerged from a study of blood T cell repertoires in COVID-19. Here immunoSEQ multiplex PCR was the method, and the copy in TCRdb shows in-frame clones only, minus some. The sample lists roughly 200,000 clones, 85% occurring once. Study members were between about 18 and 89 years old and lived in approximately 25 US regions. V lost 8 bases and J 6 bases, leaving 14 bases between the germline ends. The germline V gene encodes CDR1 MNHEY and CDR2 SVGAGI. This CDR3 has 13 residues. The clonotype comes from a middle-aged man who had recovered from COVID-19. The gene calls are TRBV6-5 and TRBJ2-1, with D possibly matching TRBD2 (6 bases). What was sequenced was PBMCs or T cells enriched from blood (not recorded which). As DNA, the CDR3 is TGTGCCAGCCTTCTAGCGAGGTTCAATGAGCAGTTCTTC. Translated: CASLLARFNEQFF.